The 29 T cell receptor beta chains in this list originate from one sample, sequenced in a study of OX40 agonist ivuxolimab in advanced cancers. Sequencing was performed with immunoSEQ multiplex PCR; in TCRdb, only in-frame clones are kept and a portion is missing. Here the sample spans approximately 68,000 clones, roughly 83% being singletons. Sequenced here: CD4+ or CD8+ T cells sorted from blood, sampled in a trial of the OX40 agonist ivuxolimab. The receptors here all came from an adult with an advanced solid tumor such as melanoma, head and neck, liver or kidney cancer.

This clone occurred once. The chain is built from TRBV7-2 and TRBJ2-5; weak D call: TRBD1 (5 bases). Trimming removed 6 bases from V and 2 bases from J, with 7 bases in between. This CDR3 region has 12 residues. The germline V gene has CDR1 SGHTA and CDR2 FQGNSA. CDR3 DNA: TGTGCCAGCAGGGGGCTACAAGAGACCCAGTACTTC. Translation gives CASRGLQETQYF.

This clone was detected once. CDR3 coding DNA: TGTGCCATCGGACAAACAACTAATGAAAAACTGTTTTTT. Its protein product is CAIGQTTNEKLFF. J is TRBJ1-4 and V is TRBV10-3; tentatively, D is TRBD1 (5 bases). V shed 8 bases and J shed 0 bases, with 7 bases lying between them. The length of the CDR3 is 13 residues. Germline V CDR1 and CDR2: ENHRY, SYGVKD.

V gene TRBV28 combines with J gene TRBJ1-2; possibly TRBD1 for D (6 bases). The CDR3 has 13 amino acids. Per germline, CDR1 MDHEN and CDR2 SYDVKM. V dropped 7 bases and J dropped 5 bases, with 14 bases sitting between them. The CDR3 coding sequence is TGTGCCAGCACTGGACAGTTGCCTTATGGCTACACCTTC. Protein: CASTGQLPYGYTF.

This sequence joins TRBV28 and TRBJ2-7, with D possibly matching TRBD2 (6 bases). The germline CDR1 and CDR2 sequences are MDHEN and SYDVKM. The ends were cut back, 5 bases at V and 2 bases at J, with 13 bases in the middle. CDR3 size: 14 residues. Here the CDR3 DNA reads TGTGCCAGCAGTCCATCTTGGGGGGCCTACGAGCAGTACTTC. It specifies CASSPSWGAYEQYF. The complete variable domain, with remaining parts taken from reference TRBV28 and TRBJ2-7, reads DVKVTQSSRYLVKRTGEKVFLECVQDMDHENMFWYRQDPGLGLRLIYFSYDVKMKEKGDIPEGYSVSREKKERFSLILESASTNQTSMYLCASSPSWGAYEQYFGPGTRLTVT.

The chain is built from TRBV7-3 and TRBJ2-7; D may be TRBD1 or TRBD2 (5 bases each). This CDR3 region has 13 residues. Trimming stripped 5 bases from V and 3 bases from J, with 11 bases between. Looked up from germline, CDR1 is SGHTA and CDR2 is FQGTGA. The CDR3 loop is CASSPGDGYEQYF. CDR3 DNA: TGTGCCAGCAGCCCCGGGGACGGCTACGAGCAGTACTTC. The whole variable domain, filled in from reference TRBV7-3 and TRBJ2-7, reads GAGVSQTPSNKVTEKGKYVELRCDPISGHTALYWYRQSLGQGPEFLIYFQGTGAADDSGLPNDRFFAVRPEGSVSTLKIQRTERGDSAVYLCASSPGDGYEQYFGPGTRLTVT.

The V gene is TRBV27, the J gene TRBJ2-5; D is ambiguous. The germline V and J ends were trimmed by 6 bases and 7 bases, with 18 bases remaining between them. CDR1 MNHEY and CDR2 SMNVEV come from the germline V gene (reference sequence). The CDR3 runs 14 residues. The CDR3: CASSPGQRLGTQYF. The CDR3 DNA follows: TGTGCCAGCAGCCCGGGCCAGCGCCTGGGGACCCAGTACTTC.

The V call is TRBV2, the J call TRBJ2-7; D is unresolved. Trimming removed 7 bases at V and 2 bases at J, with 6 bases between. Germline V lookup: CDR1 SNHLY, CDR2 FYNNEI. The CDR3 is 11 amino acids. Written as DNA, the CDR3 is TGTGCCAGCACACAGACCTACGAGCAGTACTTC. Its protein is CASTQTYEQYF.

The chain has TRBV21-1 and TRBJ1-2; the table assigns TRBD1, which was not confirmed against the DNA. TRBV21-1 is noted as a pseudogene. The CDR3 consists of 15 residues. Here the CDR3 reads CASSNLDTSNYGYTF. CDR3 nucleotides: TGTGCCAGCAGCAATCTGGACACCTCTAACTATGGCTACACCTTC.

This clone was counted a single time. The rearrangement links TRBV19 to TRBJ1-1; no definite D call. The CDR3 spans 12 residues. Germline V lookup: CDR1 LNHDA, CDR2 SQIVND (reference sequence). Trimming removed 7 bases at V and 6 bases at J, with 12 bases between. The CDR3 region is CASNGMGSEAFF. The DNA of the CDR3 is TGTGCCAGTAATGGGATGGGGTCTGAAGCTTTCTTT.

The chain links TRBV7-8 to TRBJ2-1; 8 positions match TRBD1. The CDR3 covers 16 residues. Germline V gene lookup returns CDR1 SGHVS and CDR2 FQNEAQ. Trimming at V came to 5 bases and at J to 1 base, leaving 7 bases not matched to a gene. CDR3 sequence reads: CASSIHRDRSYNEQFF. The CDR3 DNA reads TGTGCCAGCAGCATACACCGGGACAGGTCCTACAATGAGCAGTTCTTC.

The gene calls are TRBV30 and TRBJ1-5; D remains ambiguous. Germline assignment: CDR1 GTSNPN and CDR2 SVGIG (reference sequence). The CDR3 loop spans 12 amino acids. The ends were cut back, 1 base at V and 3 bases at J, with 4 bases in the middle. CDR3 in amino acids: CAWSAINQPQHF. CDR3 sequence (DNA): TGTGCCTGGAGTGCGATCAATCAGCCCCAGCATTTT.

The chain links TRBV29-1 to TRBJ1-1, with unresolved D. Trimming left V 8 bases short and J 6 bases short, with 19 bases between. There are 13 residues in the CDR3. CDR1 is SQVTM and CDR2 is ANQGSEA in the germline V gene. As DNA, the CDR3 is TGCAGCTCCCGAGGGAGTATGGGGTCTGAAGCTTTCTTT. Protein product: CSSRGSMGSEAFF.

The chain joins TRBV11-1 to TRBJ1-4, with D maybe TRBD1 (5 bases). V was shortened by 3 bases and J by 6 bases, with 14 bases between the two germline ends. This CDR3 contains 15 residues. CDR1 and CDR2 (germline): SGHAT, FQDESV (reference sequence). CDR3 amino acids: CASSLGRHGHEKLFF. The CDR3, as DNA: TGTGCCAGCAGCTTGGGACGTCACGGGCATGAAAAACTGTTTTTT.

V is TRBV6-1 and J is TRBJ2-4; D unresolved. Per germline, CDR1 MNHNS and CDR2 SASEGT. Between the trimmed V and J ends, which lost 3 bases and 6 bases, there was a span of 3 bases. CDR3 size: 11 residues. CDR3 sequence reads: CASSDTNIQYF. CDR3 bases: TGTGCCAGCAGTGATACAAACATTCAGTACTTC.

The rearrangement joins TRBV7-3 to TRBJ2-3, with a tentative D call TRBD2 (6 bases). The CDR3 is made up of 15 amino acids. With 0 bases removed from V and 6 bases from J, the gap between germline ends came to 13 bases. CDR1 and CDR2 from the germline V gene are SGHTA and FQGTGA. The CDR3 loop reads CASSLTAGPPDTQYF. The CDR3 DNA follows: TGTGCCAGCAGCTTAACGGCGGGGCCTCCGGATACGCAGTATTTT.

This clone was detected only a few times. The V call is TRBV4-1, the J call TRBJ1-4; maybe TRBD1 (5 bases). Trimming pared 5 bases from V and 8 bases from J, leaving 12 bases between. The germline V gene has CDR1 MGHRA and CDR2 YSYEKL. This CDR3 is 13 amino acids long. CDR3 coding DNA: TGCGCCAGCAGCACCCCAGGGTTAGAAAAACTGTTTTTT. Encoded protein: CASSTPGLEKLFF.

The chain joins TRBV18 to TRBJ1-1, with D possibly TRBD1 on 6 matching bases. Trimming took 6 bases from V and 8 from J, leaving 13 bases between them. The CDR3 extends over 12 amino acids. Germline CDR1 KGHSH, CDR2 LQKENI. CDR3 sequence reads: CASSPEDREAFF. CDR3 coding DNA: TGTGCCAGCTCCCCTGAAGACAGGGAAGCTTTCTTT.

The chain has TRBV6-5 and TRBJ2-3, with 9 bases lining up with TRBD1. CDR1 is MNHEY and CDR2 is SVGAGI in the germline V gene. This CDR3 is built from 15 residues. The V gene end was trimmed by 11 bases and the J gene end by 2 bases; junction bases not matched to a gene: 11. The CDR3 here is CAVGTGKRDTDTQYF. The CDR3 DNA follows: TGTGCCGTTGGGACAGGGAAGAGAGACACAGATACGCAGTATTTT.

This chain joins TRBV28 and TRBJ2-7; a possible D gene is TRBD1 (5 bases). V lost 7 bases and J 4 bases, leaving 14 bases between the germline ends. Germline CDR1 and CDR2: MDHEN and SYDVKM. CDR3 size: 13 residues. The CDR3 loop is CASTGHKFYEQYF. The CDR3 nucleotides are TGTGCCAGCACAGGACACAAATTTTACGAGCAGTACTTC.

This chain uses TRBV27 with TRBJ2-2; possibly TRBD1 for D (5 bases). Trimming took off 4 bases at V and 2 bases at J, with 11 bases between the two ends. The CDR3 runs 15 residues. The germline gives CDR1 MNHEY, CDR2 SMNVEV (reference sequence). This chain's CDR3 is CASSSTAFNTGELFF. The CDR3 DNA follows: TGTGCCAGCAGTTCGACAGCCTTCAACACCGGGGAGCTGTTTTTT.

The V call is TRBV15, the J call TRBJ2-3, with 7 nucleotides matching TRBD2. The V segment lost 1 base and the J segment 0 bases; nucleotides outside the gene matches: 10. Germline lookup yields CDR1 LNHNV and CDR2 YYDKDF (reference sequence). The CDR3 runs 18 residues. Written as DNA, the CDR3 is TGTGCCACCAGCAGAGTCCCCCAACGGGGGGACAGCACAGATACGCAGTATTTT. Residues: CATSRVPQRGDSTDTQYF. Full variable domain (missing parts from reference TRBV15 and TRBJ2-3): DAMVIQNPRYQVTQFGKPVTLSCSQTLNHNVMYWYQQKSSQAPKLLFHYYDKDFNNEADTPDNFQSRRPNTSFCFLDIRSPGLGDTAMYLCATSRVPQRGDSTDTQYFGPGTRLTVL.

The chain uses TRBV5-6 and TRBJ1-2; the D gene is possibly TRBD1 (6 bases). CDR3 length: 14 amino acids. V was pared by 2 bases and J by 2 bases, with 10 bases between. Germline V gives CDR1 SGHDT, CDR2 YYEEEE. This chain's CDR3 is CASSFGTKNYGYTF. The CDR3 DNA reads TGTGCCAGCAGCTTCGGGACAAAGAACTATGGCTACACCTTC.

V gene TRBV28 combines with J gene TRBJ1-4; no firm D call. The CDR3 is made up of 14 amino acids. The V gene's germline CDR1 is MDHEN and CDR2 SYDVKM. The V end was cut by 6 bases, the J end by 8 bases, with 16 bases between. Written as DNA, the CDR3 is TGTGCCAGCAGCCCTCCCGCCGGGCGAGAAAAACTGTTTTTT. Encoded protein: CASSPPAGREKLFF.

CDR3 in amino acids: CAWSLERYPYGYTF. The CDR3 nucleotides read TGTGCCTGGAGTCTGGAACGTTACCCATATGGCTACACCTTC. This chain connects TRBV30 to TRBJ1-2; D remains unclear. Deletions cut 2 bases from V and 5 bases from J, with 15 bases between. Per the germline V gene, CDR1 is GTSNPN and CDR2 is SVGIG (reference sequence). CDR3 length: 14 amino acids.

V gene TRBV27 combines with J gene TRBJ2-5, with 7 bases fitting TRBD2. V trimming: 6 bases; J trimming: 5 bases; junction bases outside the gene matches: 12. The CDR3 contains 15 residues. Germline loops: CDR1 MNHEY, CDR2 SMNVEV (reference sequence). Here the CDR3 reads CASRSYVGGVETQYF. In DNA form, the CDR3 reads TGTGCCAGCAGAAGTTACGTGGGGGGGGTTGAGACCCAGTACTTC.

This chain connects TRBV29-1 to TRBJ2-7; 12 positions agree with TRBD2. V gave up 7 bases and J gave up 7 bases; unmatched junction bases: 14. The CDR3 loop spans 15 amino acids. Germline V gene data show CDR1 as SQVTM and CDR2 as ANQGSEA. CDR3 nucleotides: TGCAGCGCTATTCCCCCTAGCGGGAGGGCGAGTGAGCAGTACTTC. Translated: CSAIPPSGRASEQYF.

This clone was recorded once. The chain links TRBV5-4 to TRBJ1-2, with TRBD1 matching over 8 bases. The CDR3 length is 14 residues. CDR1 and CDR2 from the germline V gene are SGHNT and YYREEE (reference sequence). The V segment lost 0 bases and the J segment 8 bases; nucleotides outside the gene matches: 6. The CDR3 DNA follows: TGTGCCAGCAGCTTGGCCGGGACAGGTGAAGGCTACACCTTC. The encoded protein is CASSLAGTGEGYTF.

The V gene is TRBV18, the J gene TRBJ2-7; maybe TRBD1 (5 bases). V shed 4 bases and J shed 5 bases, with 18 bases lying between them. Germline V gene lookup returns CDR1 KGHSH and CDR2 LQKENI. CDR3 length equals 15 residues. The DNA of the CDR3 is TGTGCCAGCTCACTATCAGACAGAGGTTGGGACGAGCAGTACTTC. It is translated as CASSLSDRGWDEQYF.

This rearrangement joins TRBV18 to TRBJ2-5; either TRBD1 or TRBD2 may supply D (5 bases each). Between the trimmed V and J ends, which lost 1 base and 2 bases, there was a span of 5 bases. There are 13 residues in the CDR3. Per germline, CDR1 KGHSH and CDR2 LQKENI. Written as DNA, the CDR3 is TGTGCCAGCTCACCACGGGGGCAAGAGACCCAGTACTTC. Amino acid sequence: CASSPRGQETQYF.